The 32 T cell receptor beta chains below come from one sample, sequenced in a study of cytomegalovirus exposure and HLA in healthy donors. Clones were sequenced by immunoSEQ multiplex PCR, and TCRdb holds only the in-frame ones, with some missing. The table lists under 250,000 clones, approximately 87% of them singletons. Sequenced: PBMCs. These receptor sequences come from a man aged 18 to 30 in good health and CMV-seronegative.

This clone was counted a few times. The genes are TRBV5-6 and TRBJ1-4; TRBD1 aligns across 9 bases. Trimming removed 5 bases from V and 3 bases from J; junction bases left unmatched: 8. Germline V lookup: CDR1 SGHDT, CDR2 YYEEEE. This CDR3 has 16 amino acids. The CDR3 loop reads CASSSIQGAANEKLFF. The CDR3 bases are TGTGCCAGCAGTTCGATACAGGGGGCGGCTAATGAAAAACTGTTTTTT.

The chain joins TRBV11-2 to TRBJ2-5, with D unclear. Trimming took off 4 bases at V and 5 bases at J, with 11 bases between the two ends. This CDR3 has 13 amino acids. CDR1 is SGHAT, CDR2 FQNNGV, per germline. CDR3 sequence: CASSSVRSETQYF. CDR3 nucleotides: TGTGCCAGCAGCTCCGTTAGGAGCGAGACCCAGTACTTC. The full variable domain, its missing parts supplied by reference TRBV11-2 and TRBJ2-5, is EAGVAQSPRYKIIEKRQSVAFWCNPISGHATLYWYQQILGQGPKLLIQFQNNGVVDDSQLPKDRFSAERLKGVDSTLKIQPAKLEDSAVYLCASSSVRSETQYFGPGTRLLVL.

V and J are TRBV6-5 and TRBJ1-4, with a possible D match to TRBD1 (5 bases). Trimming stripped 2 bases from V and 5 bases from J, with 12 bases between. The CDR3 totals 15 residues. Germline CDR1 is MNHEY and CDR2 is SVGAGI. The CDR3 DNA reads as TGTGCCAGCAGTTACGCGGGACGGTGGAATGAAAAACTGTTTTTT. Amino acid sequence: CASSYAGRWNEKLFF.

The chain carries TRBV6-1 and TRBJ2-5, with TRBD2 matching over 12 bases. CDR3 size: 15 residues. The V gene end was trimmed by 4 bases and the J gene end by 5 bases; junction bases not matched to a gene: 5. Germline values: CDR1 MNHNS, CDR2 SASEGT. CDR3 residues: CASSVVTSGSETQYF. As DNA, the CDR3 is TGTGCCAGCAGTGTTGTGACTAGCGGGAGTGAGACCCAGTACTTC.

J is TRBJ2-2 and V is TRBV28; 8 nucleotides match TRBD1. The CDR3 runs 15 residues. Unmatched junction bases numbered 9, after V lost 6 bases and J lost 6 bases. Germline assignment: CDR1 MDHEN and CDR2 SYDVKM. The CDR3 DNA is TGTGCCAGCAGCGTAGGACAGGGATATCCCGGGGAGCTGTTTTTT. Translating it yields CASSVGQGYPGELFF. The full variable domain, its missing parts supplied by reference TRBV28 and TRBJ2-2, is DVKVTQSSRYLVKRTGEKVFLECVQDMDHENMFWYRQDPGLGLRLIYFSYDVKMKEKGDIPEGYSVSREKKERFSLILESASTNQTSMYLCASSVGQGYPGELFFGEGSRLTVL.

This chain links TRBV29-1 with TRBJ1-1; 9 bases are shared with TRBD1. Per germline, CDR1 SQVTM and CDR2 ANQGSEA. This CDR3 comprises 14 residues. The V and J ends lost 6 bases and 4 bases, in that order; junction bases with no gene match: 9. The CDR3 nucleotides read TGCAGCGTAGCTACGACACAGGGGGCCACTGAAGCTTTCTTT. The encoded protein is CSVATTQGATEAFF. Combining the CDR3 with reference TRBV29-1 and TRBJ1-1 gives the whole variable domain SAVISQKPSRDICQRGTSLTIQCQVDSQVTMMFWYRQQPGQSLTLIATANQGSEATYESGFVIDKFPISRPNLTFSTLTVSNMSPEDSSIYLCSVATTQGATEAFFGQGTRLTVV.

J is TRBJ2-1 and V is TRBV9, with 8 positions matching TRBD2. Unmatched junction bases numbered 4, after V lost 2 bases and J lost 9 bases. The CDR3 sequence is 13 residues long. The germline V gene encodes CDR1 SGDLS and CDR2 YYNGEE. CDR3 region: CASSVSSGGEQFF. DNA for the CDR3: TGTGCCAGCAGCGTCTCGAGCGGGGGTGAGCAGTTCTTC.

This clone occurred a few times. The V gene is TRBV5-1, the J gene TRBJ2-7; D is possibly TRBD2 (7 bases). Per germline, CDR1 SGHRS and CDR2 YFSETQ. Between the trimmed V and J ends, which lost 2 bases and 7 bases, there was a span of 16 bases. This CDR3 has 14 amino acids. The CDR3 loop reads CASSFAPRGGEQYF. The DNA for the CDR3 is TGCGCCAGCAGCTTCGCCCCCAGGGGAGGGGAGCAGTACTTC.

A word on this clone: At one of its ends the junction is not consistent with the germline gene, which may arise from a read error. This rearrangement joins TRBV9 to TRBJ2-3; D gene uncertain. The CDR3 is made up of 11 amino acids. Germline V gene data show CDR1 as SGDLS and CDR2 as YYNGEE. This CDR3 is CASSSPKEHLF. CDR3 bases: TGTGCCAGCAGCTCCCCCAAAGAGCATTTATTT. The variable domain in full, with the rest retrieved from reference TRBV9 and TRBJ2-3, is DSGVTQTPKHLITATGQRVTLRCSPRSGDLSVYWYQQSLDQGLQFLIQYYNGEERAKGNILERFSAQQFPDLHSELNLSSLELGDSALYFCASSSPKEHLFGPGTRLTVL.

This rearrangement joins TRBV28 to TRBJ2-5; 7 positions agree with TRBD1. CDR3 length: 17 residues. CDR1 is MDHEN, CDR2 SYDVKM, per germline. V was clipped by 4 bases and J by 3 bases; unmatched bases: 14. The CDR3 protein is CASSWTYFGTAKETQYF. The DNA of the CDR3 is TGTGCCAGCAGTTGGACCTATTTTGGGACAGCGAAAGAGACCCAGTACTTC.

The CDR3 loop reads CASSLAGLVGGAGELFF. The CDR3 DNA is TGTGCCAGCAGCTTAGCGGGACTAGTGGGAGGCGCCGGGGAGCTGTTTTTT. V gene TRBV7-2 combines with J gene TRBJ2-2; 8 bases fit TRBD2. Losses at the gene ends were 0 bases for V and 6 bases for J; bases not matched to a gene: 9. CDR3 length equals 17 residues. CDR1 is SGHTA, CDR2 FQGNSA, per germline.

The chain is built from TRBV5-1 and TRBJ2-2; TRBD1 agrees at 7 bases. The CDR3 has 16 residues. The germline V gene encodes CDR1 SGHRS and CDR2 YFSETQ. The trim removed 3 bases at V and 0 bases at J, leaving 5 bases unmatched. The CDR3 reads CASSYRTGANTGELFF. CDR3 sequence (DNA): TGCGCCAGCAGCTACCGGACAGGAGCGAACACCGGGGAGCTGTTTTTT.

This chain joins TRBV6-6 and TRBJ1-1; D remains unclear. Germline lookup yields CDR1 MNHNY and CDR2 SVGAGI (reference sequence). Trimming took 6 bases from V and 0 from J, leaving 8 bases between them. This CDR3 contains 13 residues. The CDR3 DNA reads TGTGCCAGCAGGGCGGGTTTGAACACTGAAGCTTTCTTT. The encoded protein is CASRAGLNTEAFF.

As for this clone: At one end, the junction sequence differs from germline, possibly due to a read error. The rearrangement uses TRBV29-1 and TRBJ1-1; 7 positions match TRBD1. The CDR3 extends over 12 amino acids. Germline loops: CDR1 SQVTM, CDR2 ANQGSEA. This chain's CDR3 is CSARTGNNEAFF. CDR3 DNA: TGCAGCGCTCGGACAGGCAACAATGAAGCTTTCTTT.

The genes are TRBV28 and TRBJ1-6; TRBD1 agrees at 7 bases. Germline V gene sequence: CDR1 MDHEN, CDR2 SYDVKM. CDR3 size: 14 residues. J was trimmed by 13 bases and V by 5 bases; bases with no gene match: 11. CDR3 DNA sequence: TGTGCCAGCAGTCCTCCCGACAGGGCTGGCCCCCTCCACTTT. Translated: CASSPPDRAGPLHF.

Only one count was recorded for this clone. The chain's CDR3 is CASSLVKLRGDGNTIYF. For the CDR3, the DNA is TGCGCCAGCAGCTTGGTTAAGCTCCGGGGAGATGGAAACACCATATATTTT. The chain employs TRBV5-1 and TRBJ1-3; no definite D call. Germline V lookup: CDR1 SGHRS, CDR2 YFSETQ. The germline V and J ends were trimmed by 0 bases and 3 bases, with 16 bases remaining between them. The CDR3 loop spans 17 amino acids.

V usage is TRBV20-1 and J usage is TRBJ2-1; unclear D gene. Per the germline V gene, CDR1 is DFQATT and CDR2 is SNEGSKA (reference sequence). V was cut by 6 bases and J by 6 bases, with 9 bases left in between. The CDR3 has 11 amino acids. CDR3 nucleotides: TGCAGTGCCACCCGAGGCAATGAGCAGTTCTTC. It codes for CSATRGNEQFF.

V gene TRBV7-8 combines with J gene TRBJ2-2; 8 nucleotides align to TRBD1. The CDR3 length is 17 residues. Germline V gene data show CDR1 as SGHVS and CDR2 as FQNEAQ. With V trimmed by 5 bases and J by 5 bases, 13 bases remained unmatched. The CDR3 is CASSRAGRGRVTGELFF. The DNA of the CDR3 is TGTGCCAGCAGCCGCGCGGGCAGGGGGCGAGTGACCGGGGAGCTGTTTTTT.

A single count supports this clone. The chain recombines TRBV10-3 with TRBJ2-1; D unclear. This CDR3 contains 15 residues. Germline V gene sequence: CDR1 ENHRY, CDR2 SYGVKD. Trimming removed 0 bases at V and 6 bases at J, with 12 bases between. This CDR3 reads CAISESSLVPNEQFF. In DNA form, the CDR3 reads TGTGCCATCAGTGAGTCGAGTCTAGTCCCCAATGAGCAGTTCTTC.

V is TRBV27 and J is TRBJ1-3, with D perhaps TRBD1 (5 bases). From germline, CDR1 is MNHEY and CDR2 SMNVEV (reference sequence). The CDR3 totals 14 residues. With 3 bases removed from V and 0 bases from J, the gap between germline ends came to 6 bases. DNA for the CDR3: TGTGCCAGCAGTTTGGGGGGCTCTGGAAACACCATATATTTT. Translated, it gives CASSLGGSGNTIYF.

The V gene is TRBV15, the J gene TRBJ2-1; 10 bases are a match to TRBD2. The V gene's germline CDR1 is LNHNV and CDR2 YYDKDF (reference sequence). V shed 2 bases, J shed 0 bases, and the junction held 1 base outside the gene matches. CDR3 length equals 16 residues. CDR3 in DNA: TGTGCCACCAGCAGATCTAGCGGGAGCTCCTACAATGAGCAGTTCTTC. This gives the protein CATSRSSGSSYNEQFF. The entire variable domain, with the rest obtained from reference TRBV15 and TRBJ2-1, is as follows: DAMVIQNPRYQVTQFGKPVTLSCSQTLNHNVMYWYQQKSSQAPKLLFHYYDKDFNNEADTPDNFQSRRPNTSFCFLDIRSPGLGDTAMYLCATSRSSGSSYNEQFFGPGTRLTVL.

V and J are TRBV27 and TRBJ1-5; D unresolved. This CDR3 is 14 amino acids long. From germline, CDR1 is MNHEY and CDR2 SMNVEV (reference sequence). The V end was cut by 6 bases, the J end by 4 bases, with 13 bases between. The CDR3 protein is CASRSAGKNQPQHF. The DNA for the CDR3 is TGTGCCAGCAGGAGTGCGGGGAAGAATCAGCCCCAGCATTTT.

CDR3 coding DNA: TGTGCCAGCAGCGTGGACAGTTTAAATCAGCCCCAGCATTTT. Translated: CASSVDSLNQPQHF. The chain employs TRBV9 and TRBJ1-5, with TRBD1 as a possible D gene (6 bases). The CDR3 consists of 14 residues. The germline gives CDR1 SGDLS, CDR2 YYNGEE. Between the trimmed V and J ends, which lost 2 bases and 4 bases, there was a span of 10 bases.

The J gene is TRBJ2-5, the V gene TRBV5-1; D perhaps matches TRBD1 (5 bases). This CDR3 region has 14 residues. V was pared by 4 bases and J by 1 base, with 11 bases between. From germline, CDR1 is SGHRS and CDR2 YFSETQ. CDR3 bases: TGCGCCAGCAGCGCCAGTGACAGCCAAGAGACCCAGTACTTC. The encoded protein is CASSASDSQETQYF. The full variable domain, completed using reference TRBV5-1 and TRBJ2-5, is KAGVTQTPRYLIKTRGQQVTLSCSPISGHRSVSWYQQTPGQGLQFLFEYFSETQRNKGNFPGRFSGRQFSNSRSEMNVSTLELGDSALYLCASSASDSQETQYFGPGTRLLVL.

The V gene is TRBV7-8, the J gene TRBJ1-5; D not certain. In germline, CDR1 is SGHVS, CDR2 FQNEAQ. This CDR3 has 17 amino acids. The ends were cut back, 5 bases at V and 0 bases at J, with 17 bases in the middle. As DNA, the CDR3 is TGTGCCAGCAGCAAAATATCAGGTGGATATAGCAATCAGCCCCAGCATTTT. Translated: CASSKISGGYSNQPQHF. Together with reference TRBV7-8 and TRBJ1-5, the CDR3 gives the full variable domain: GAGVSQSPRYKVAKRGQDVALRCDPISGHVSLFWYQQALGQGPEFLTYFQNEAQLDKSGLPSDRFFAERPEGSVSTLKIQRTQQEDSAVYLCASSKISGGYSNQPQHFGDGTRLSIL.

On this clone itself: Other DNA sequences in this sample translate to the same CDR3. This chain uses TRBV5-4 with TRBJ2-7; possible D gene TRBD2, 6 bases. Trimming stripped 2 bases from V and 1 base from J, with 7 bases between. CDR1 SGHNT and CDR2 YYREEE come from the germline V gene (reference sequence). This CDR3 has 13 amino acids. CDR3 protein: CASSLRGSYEQYF. The CDR3 coding sequence is TGTGCCAGCAGCTTACGGGGGTCCTACGAGCAGTACTTC.

This rearrangement joins TRBV6-4 to TRBJ1-5, with D hard to call. The germline V gene has CDR1 MRHNA and CDR2 SNTAGT. CDR3 length equals 8 residues. The CDR3, as DNA: TGTGATCCGAGGCCCCAGCATTTT. Translated: CDPRPQHF.

The chain carries TRBV7-3 and TRBJ2-1; D may be TRBD2 (6 bases). Germline loops: CDR1 SGHTA, CDR2 FQGTGA. The V end was cut by 3 bases, the J end by 7 bases, with 13 bases between. The CDR3 length is 14 residues. The CDR3 protein is CASSLDYEGNEQFF. The CDR3 bases are TGTGCCAGCAGCTTGGACTACGAAGGGAATGAGCAGTTCTTC.

This chain's CDR3 is CASSEGQGETQYF. In DNA, the CDR3 is TGTGCCAGCAGTGAGGGACAGGGGGAGACCCAGTACTTC. The chain has TRBV2 and TRBJ2-5; 10 bases match TRBD1. Germline values: CDR1 SNHLY, CDR2 FYNNEI. The CDR3 is 13 amino acids. V dropped 3 bases and J dropped 5; count of bases not matched to a gene: 0.

This chain uses TRBV9 with TRBJ2-5; TRBD2 matches 8 bases. Germline CDR1 reads SGDLS; CDR2 reads YYNGEE. J lost 5 bases, V lost 0 bases, and 6 bases had no gene match. CDR3 length equals 15 residues. The CDR3 spells CASSVGGTSRETQYF. CDR3 sequence (DNA): TGTGCCAGCAGCGTAGGTGGGACTAGTCGCGAGACCCAGTACTTC.

This chain connects TRBV5-1 to TRBJ1-3; 8 bases fit TRBD1. The germline V gene has CDR1 SGHRS and CDR2 YFSETQ. The CDR3 contains 15 residues. The V and J ends lost 4 bases and 4 bases, in that order; junction bases with no gene match: 7. The CDR3 sequence is CASSRGQGIGNTIYF. The CDR3 DNA reads as TGCGCCAGCAGCAGAGGACAGGGCATCGGAAACACCATATATTTT.

The CDR3 here is CSVYGQGSRSYNEQFF. The CDR3 nucleotides are TGCAGCGTTTATGGACAGGGATCGAGGTCCTACAATGAGCAGTTCTTC. J is TRBJ2-1 and V is TRBV29-1, with 8 bases identical to TRBD1. Germline CDR1 is SQVTM and CDR2 is ANQGSEA. The J segment lost 1 base and the V segment lost 5 bases, leaving 10 bases of the junction unmatched. The CDR3 totals 16 residues.